The text below deals with one T cell receptor (beta chain). The data were taken from a study of T cell responses to AZD1222 COVID-19 vaccine. Clones were read by immunoSEQ multiplex PCR, and TCRdb kept only the in-frame ones, dropping some. The repertoire includes approximately 88,000 clones, about nine tenths of them detected once, and roughly 5% sits in the top ten. The V end lost 0 bases, the J end lost 2 bases, and 4 bases lay between the germline ends. CDR3 length equals 13 residues. The germline V gene has CDR1 LNHDA and CDR2 SQIVND (reference sequence). Sequencing used peripheral blood, obtained 28 days after the second AZD1222 dose. The source is an adult who received the AZD1222 COVID-19 vaccine. The V gene is TRBV19, the J gene TRBJ1-2; D gene unclear. The CDR3 reads CASSIEENYGYTF. CDR3 DNA: TGTGCCAGTAGTATAGAGGAGAACTATGGCTACACCTTC.